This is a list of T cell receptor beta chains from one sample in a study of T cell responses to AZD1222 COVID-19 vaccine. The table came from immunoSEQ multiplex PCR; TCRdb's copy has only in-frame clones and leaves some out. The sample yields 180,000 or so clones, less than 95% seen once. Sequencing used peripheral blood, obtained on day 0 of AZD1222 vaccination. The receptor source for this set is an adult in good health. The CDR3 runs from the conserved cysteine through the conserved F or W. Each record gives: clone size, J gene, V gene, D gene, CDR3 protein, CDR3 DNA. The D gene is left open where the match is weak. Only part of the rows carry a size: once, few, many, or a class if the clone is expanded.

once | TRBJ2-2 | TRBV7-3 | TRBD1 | CASSLQGQSNTGELFF | TGTGCCAGCAGCCTCCAGGGACAGTCGAACACCGGGGAGCTGTTTTTT
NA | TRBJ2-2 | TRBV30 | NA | CAWSNSLGTGELFF | TGTGCCTGGAGTAATAGCTTGGGCACCGGGGAGCTGTTTTTT
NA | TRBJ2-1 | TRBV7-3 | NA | CASSPRGEVYNEQFF | TGTGCCAGCAGCCCGAGGGGGGAAGTCTACAATGAGCAGTTCTTC
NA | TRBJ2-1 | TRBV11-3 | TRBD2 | CASSPLAGARNEQFF | TGTGCCAGCAGCCCCTTAGCGGGAGCCCGTAATGAGCAGTTCTTC
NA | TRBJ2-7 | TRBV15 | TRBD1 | CATSRGYFRIDRERYEQYF | TGTGCCACCAGCAGAGGCTACTTCCGAATTGACAGGGAAAGGTACGAGCAGTACTTC
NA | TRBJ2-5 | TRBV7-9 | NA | CASTWTSGQETQYF | TGTGCCAGCACCTGGACAAGCGGGCAAGAGACCCAGTACTTC
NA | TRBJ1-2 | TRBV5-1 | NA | CASSLGTTNYGYTF | TGCGCCAGCAGCTTGGGGACAACTAACTATGGCTACACCTTC
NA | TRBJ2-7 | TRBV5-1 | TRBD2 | CASGIGEGYEQYF | TGCGCCAGCGGCATCGGGGAGGGATACGAGCAGTACTTC
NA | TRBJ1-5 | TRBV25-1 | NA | CASSDPTGNQPQHF | TGTGCCAGCAGTGATCCTACAGGTAATCAGCCCCAGCATTTT
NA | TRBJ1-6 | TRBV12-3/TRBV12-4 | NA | CASSLDRARTLHF | TGTGCCAGCAGTTTAGACAGGGCGAGGACCCTCCACTTT
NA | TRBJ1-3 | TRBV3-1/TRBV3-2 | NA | CASSPVSRSSGNTIYF | TGTGCCAGCAGCCCCGTATCACGGAGCTCTGGAAACACCATATATTTT
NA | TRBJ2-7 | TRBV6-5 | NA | CASSPGREGHEQYF | TGTGCCAGCAGTCCAGGCAGGGAAGGCCACGAGCAGTACTTC
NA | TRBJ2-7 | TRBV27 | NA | CASSLGRSYEQYF | TGTGCCAGCAGTTTGGGACGGAGCTACGAGCAGTACTTC
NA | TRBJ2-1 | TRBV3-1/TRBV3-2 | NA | CASSQDANYNEQFF | TGTGCCAGCAGCCAAGACGCCAATTACAATGAGCAGTTCTTC
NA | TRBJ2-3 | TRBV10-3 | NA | CAISGVRGTDTQYF | TGTGCCATCAGTGGAGTGAGGGGCACAGATACGCAGTATTTT
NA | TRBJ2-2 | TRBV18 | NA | CASSPPSPGGPNTGELFF | TGTGCCAGCTCACCACCTTCTCCCGGTGGCCCGAATACCGGGGAGCTGTTTTTT
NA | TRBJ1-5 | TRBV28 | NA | CASTSGYNQPQHF | TGTGCCAGCACCTCGGGGTATAATCAGCCCCAGCATTTT
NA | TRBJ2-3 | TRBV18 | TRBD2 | CASRIAGVADTQYF | TGTGCCAGCAGGATAGCGGGAGTAGCTGATACGCAGTATTTT
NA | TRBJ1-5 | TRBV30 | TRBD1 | CAWSLLDRRDQPQHF | TGTGCCTGGAGCCTTCTGGACAGGCGGGATCAGCCCCAGCATTTT
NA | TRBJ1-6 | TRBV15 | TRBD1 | CATSQRQGNSPLHF | TGTGCCACCAGCCAGAGACAGGGGAATTCACCCCTCCACTTT
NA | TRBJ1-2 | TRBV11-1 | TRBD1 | CASSLDRVGGYTF | TGTGCCAGCAGCCTTGACAGGGTTGGTGGCTACACCTTC
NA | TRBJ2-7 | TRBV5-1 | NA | CASSFSRLPSYEQYF | TGCGCCAGCAGCTTCTCCAGGCTACCTTCCTACGAGCAGTACTTC
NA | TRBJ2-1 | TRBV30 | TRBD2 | CAWRYDRAGGSYNEQFF | TGTGCCTGGAGATACGATAGGGCGGGGGGCTCCTACAATGAGCAGTTCTTC
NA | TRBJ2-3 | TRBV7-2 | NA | CASSLEGLFTDTQYF | TGTGCCAGCAGCTTAGAGGGGCTGTTCACAGATACGCAGTATTTT
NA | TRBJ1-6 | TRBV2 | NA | CASSEGWTSPLHF | TGTGCCAGCAGTGAAGGGTGGACCTCACCCCTCCACTTT
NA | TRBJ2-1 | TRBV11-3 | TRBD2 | CASSLGGTRYNEQFF | TGTGCCAGCAGCTTAGGCGGGACTAGATACAATGAGCAGTTCTTC